This T cell receptor beta chain was recorded in a study of tumor-infiltrating lymphocytes in localized non-small cell lung cancer. Assay: immunoSEQ multiplex PCR; the TCRdb copy retains only in-frame clones and omits some. The sample includes about 8,900 clones, around 68% of them seen just once. Overall study results and limits: Different pieces of the same tissue went to different assays, confounding technical variation with intratumor heterogeneity. Immunotypes IM1 and IM2 had similar TCR-derived T-cell fractions. TCR sequencing covered a subset of patients with enough tissue.

Germline lookup yields CDR1 SQVTM and CDR2 ANQGSEA. The CDR3 covers 10 residues. The V and J ends lost 8 bases and 4 bases respectively, with 9 bases between them. Remarks on this clone: The target antigen is unknown.

The V gene is TRBV29-1, the J gene TRBJ2-7; possibly TRBD1 for D (5 bases). The clonotype was recovered from a human donor with non-small cell lung cancer. Sequences were obtained from uninvolved lung tissue not adjacent to the tumor. The CDR3 spells CSSRVYEQYF. The CDR3 DNA is TGCAGCAGCAGGGTTTACGAGCAGTACTTC.